The 24 T cell receptor beta chains given below trace back to one sample, sequenced in a study of shared clonotypes between healthy human individuals. Positively selected for CCR7, the CD45RO-negative cells used as naive CD8 cells excluded terminally differentiated effector memory CD45RA+ cells. Using immunoSEQ multiplex PCR, the repertoire was profiled, and TCRdb retains in-frame clones only, with some absent. The data show approximately 2,000,000 clones, 93% seen once. Sequenced sample: naive CD8+ T cells from PBMCs. The receptor source for this set is a man between 18 and 29 years old in good health. Some clones in this sample may be carry-over from other donors' samples.

The V call is TRBV9, the J call TRBJ2-5; D ambiguous. CDR1 is SGDLS and CDR2 is YYNGEE in the germline V gene. V lost 4 bases to trimming and J lost 5 bases, with 15 bases between them. The CDR3 length is 14 residues. The CDR3 sequence: CASSPYPDWETQYF. The DNA of the CDR3 is TGTGCCAGCAGCCCCTACCCCGATTGGGAGACCCAGTACTTC.

V is TRBV4-2 and J is TRBJ2-7; 7 nucleotides align to TRBD1. Trimming took 7 bases from V and 4 from J; bases not matched to a gene: 13. This CDR3 region has 15 residues. Germline assignment: CDR1 LGHNA and CDR2 YNFKEQ. The CDR3 coding sequence is TGTGCCAGCACCCCTGGCGAACAGGGGCCGTACGAGCAGTACTTC. This sequence encodes CASTPGEQGPYEQYF.

This clone was observed a single time. The chain uses TRBV9 and TRBJ2-5, with 8 bases fitting TRBD2. The CDR3 length is 14 residues. Trimming cost V 3 bases and J 2 bases; bases outside gene matches: 3. Per germline, CDR1 SGDLS and CDR2 YYNGEE. CDR3 nucleotide sequence: TGTGCCAGCAGCGCGTCTAGCGGGCAAGAGACCCAGTACTTC. It yields the protein CASSASSGQETQYF.

The chain carries TRBV29-1 and TRBJ2-7, with no clear D. This CDR3 contains 12 residues. Germline values: CDR1 SQVTM, CDR2 ANQGSEA. Deletions cut 2 bases from V and 2 bases from J, with 7 bases between. CDR3 amino acids: CSVELEPYEQYF. The CDR3 nucleotides read TGCAGCGTTGAATTAGAACCCTACGAGCAGTACTTC.

V is TRBV5-5 and J is TRBJ2-7; 11 bases fit TRBD2. CDR3 length: 15 amino acids. The ends lost 1 base at V and 1 base at J; junction bases unmatched: 1. Germline loops: CDR1 SGHKS, CDR2 YYEKEE (reference sequence). The CDR3 DNA reads TGTGCCAGCAGCTTGCTAGCGGGAGGTTCCTACGAGCAGTACTTC. This gives the protein CASSLLAGGSYEQYF.

The J gene is TRBJ2-7, the V gene TRBV11-2, with 10 bases fitting TRBD2. Germline V gene sequence: CDR1 SGHAT, CDR2 FQNNGV. This CDR3 spans 15 amino acids. V shed 5 bases and J 3 bases; nucleotides not matched to a gene: 7. For the CDR3, the DNA is TGTGCCAGCAGCCCGGACAGGACTAGCGGCTACGAGCAGTACTTC. It codes for CASSPDRTSGYEQYF.

The chain links TRBV19 to TRBJ1-1; 7 bases are a match to TRBD1. The CDR3 runs 17 residues. Germline V gene lookup returns CDR1 LNHDA and CDR2 SQIVND (reference sequence). V was pared by 6 bases and J by 0 bases, with 13 bases of the junction left unmatched. CDR3 coding DNA: TGTGCCAGTAGCAGTTGGCAGGGGGGGTTCGTGAACACTGAAGCTTTCTTT. The encoded protein is CASSSWQGGFVNTEAFF.

J is TRBJ2-1 and V is TRBV27; D is uncertain. CDR1 and CDR2 (germline): MNHEY, SMNVEV (reference sequence). The CDR3 length is 16 residues. V was shortened by 5 bases and J by 0 bases, with 14 bases between the two germline ends. CDR3 in DNA: TGTGCCAGCAGTCCCCCCCGGGTTCTCTCCTACAATGAGCAGTTCTTC. This translates into CASSPPRVLSYNEQFF.

This clone was recorded once. This chain uses TRBV4-2 with TRBJ2-7; D is perhaps TRBD2 (5 bases). CDR3 length: 16 amino acids. From germline, CDR1 is LGHNA and CDR2 YNFKEQ. The ends were cut back, 0 bases at V and 0 bases at J, with 12 bases in the middle. CDR3 residues: CASSQEGTDYSYEQYF. The CDR3 DNA reads as TGTGCCAGCAGCCAAGAAGGAACAGACTACTCCTACGAGCAGTACTTC.

The chain is built from TRBV9 and TRBJ2-1, with D perhaps matching TRBD2 (5 bases). V lost 0 bases and J 9 bases, leaving 13 bases between the germline ends. The CDR3 runs 14 residues. Germline V gene lookup returns CDR1 SGDLS and CDR2 YYNGEE. DNA for the CDR3: TGTGCCAGCAGCGTAGCTTGGCCCAGCGGTGAGCAGTTCTTC. Translated: CASSVAWPSGEQFF.

J is TRBJ2-7 and V is TRBV6-5, with TRBD2 identical over 10 bases. Germline loops: CDR1 MNHEY, CDR2 SVGAGI. The CDR3 runs to 12 residues. V shed 7 bases and J 6 bases; nucleotides not matched to a gene: 3. CDR3 coding DNA: TGTGCCAGCATGGTAGCGGGAGGCGAGCAGTACTTC. It is translated as CASMVAGGEQYF.

The chain is built from TRBV30 and TRBJ1-1; 11 bases are shared with TRBD1. This CDR3 contains 17 residues. Germline CDR1 is GTSNPN and CDR2 is SVGIG (reference sequence). V lost 3 bases to trimming and J lost 0 bases; unmatched junction nucleotides: 9. The CDR3 DNA sequence: TGTGCCTGGAGCTTGGACAGGGGGCCCCCCTTGAACACTGAAGCTTTCTTT. Translation gives CAWSLDRGPPLNTEAFF.

The chain links TRBV6-5 to TRBJ2-7; perhaps D is TRBD1 or TRBD2 (5 bases each). The CDR3 length is 13 residues. With 2 bases removed from V and 3 bases from J, the gap between germline ends came to 8 bases. Germline lookup yields CDR1 MNHEY and CDR2 SVGAGI. The CDR3 reads CASSYGDGYEQYF. DNA of the CDR3: TGTGCCAGCAGTTACGGGGACGGCTACGAGCAGTACTTC.

This chain uses TRBV13 with TRBJ2-7, with 7 bases identical to TRBD1. Unmatched junction bases numbered 7, after V lost 4 bases and J lost 7 bases. CDR3 length: 13 amino acids. Germline V gene sequence: CDR1 PRHDT, CDR2 FYEKMQ (reference sequence). The CDR3 region is CASSYRDSSEQYF. The CDR3 DNA reads as TGTGCCAGCAGCTACCGGGACAGCAGTGAGCAGTACTTC.

The rearrangement links TRBV9 to TRBJ2-3, with 9 bases fitting TRBD1. Trimming cost V 10 bases and J 3 bases; bases outside gene matches: 6. CDR1 and CDR2 (germline): SGDLS, YYNGEE. The CDR3 loop spans 13 amino acids. CDR3 bases: TGTGCCTGCGGACAGGGGAGGACAGATACGCAGTATTTT. Protein sequence: CACGQGRTDTQYF.

The chain is built from TRBV7-9 and TRBJ2-5; 8 bases fit TRBD1. This CDR3 has 16 amino acids. Germline assignment: CDR1 SEHNR and CDR2 FQNEAQ (reference sequence). J lost 2 bases, V lost 3 bases, and 8 bases had no gene match. CDR3 residues: CASSLRTGRFQETQYF. The CDR3 region has the DNA TGTGCCAGCAGCTTGAGGACAGGGCGATTTCAAGAGACCCAGTACTTC. Based on the CDR3 plus reference TRBV7-9 and TRBJ2-5, the full variable domain is DTGVSQNPRHKITKRGQNVTFRCDPISEHNRLYWYRQTLGQGPEFLTYFQNEAQLEKSRLLSDRFSAERPKGSFSTLEIQRTEQGDSAMYLCASSLRTGRFQETQYFGPGTRLLVL.

This clone was seen only a few times. The V gene is TRBV30, the J gene TRBJ1-1; D is perhaps TRBD1 (5 bases). The CDR3 spans 14 residues. Trimming removed 2 bases from V and 5 bases from J, with 15 bases in between. Germline CDR1 reads GTSNPN; CDR2 reads SVGIG (reference sequence). CDR3 protein: CAWSPSGGITEAFF. The CDR3 DNA reads TGTGCCTGGAGTCCCAGCGGGGGGATTACTGAAGCTTTCTTT. The variable domain in full, completed from reference TRBV30 and TRBJ1-1, reads SQTIHQWPATLVQPVGSPLSLECTVEGTSNPNLYWYRQAAGRGLQLLFYSVGIGQISSEVPQNLSASRPQDRQFILSSKKLLLSDSGFYLCAWSPSGGITEAFFGQGTRLTVV.

This clone was recorded only once. The chain combines TRBV10-1 with TRBJ1-1, with D maybe TRBD1 (6 bases). V lost 4 bases to trimming and J lost 7 bases, with 19 bases between them. The germline gives CDR1 WNHNN, CDR2 SYGVQD (reference sequence). The CDR3 sequence is 15 residues long. The CDR3: CASSGLLQGTDEAFF. Written as DNA, the CDR3 is TGCGCCAGCAGTGGGCTGCTACAGGGAACGGATGAAGCTTTCTTT.

This sequence joins TRBV29-1 and TRBJ2-7; 9 bases agree with TRBD1. Per germline, CDR1 SQVTM and CDR2 ANQGSEA. The J segment lost 1 base and the V segment lost 5 bases, leaving 6 bases of the junction unmatched. The length of the CDR3 is 14 residues. The CDR3 protein is CSVQTGGFSYEQYF. The CDR3 DNA is TGCAGCGTTCAGACAGGGGGTTTTTCCTACGAGCAGTACTTC.

This clone showed up just once. The V call is TRBV18, the J call TRBJ2-3, with D possibly TRBD2 on 5 matching bases. V shed 6 bases and J shed 4 bases, with 26 bases lying between them. This CDR3 has 18 residues. CDR1 and CDR2 from the germline V gene are KGHSH and LQKENI. For the CDR3, the DNA is TGTGCCAGCTCCACAGCTCCCGGCGGACTCTTAAGGGCAGATACGCAGTATTTT. This encodes CASSTAPGGLLRADTQYF.

The J gene is TRBJ1-1, the V gene TRBV5-1; D not certain. The CDR3 is 15 residues long. CDR1 is SGHRS, CDR2 YFSETQ, per germline. The V and J ends lost 0 bases and 0 bases respectively, with 9 bases between them. The CDR3: CASSLALRMNTEAFF. The CDR3 bases are TGCGCCAGCAGCTTGGCGCTCAGGATGAACACTGAAGCTTTCTTT.

This chain uses TRBV19 with TRBJ2-7; a possible D gene is TRBD2 (6 bases). CDR1 and CDR2 (germline): LNHDA, SQIVND (reference sequence). The V end lost 5 bases, the J end lost 7 bases, and 18 bases lay between the germline ends. The CDR3 length is 14 residues. The CDR3 is CASSPGLGAGEQYF. CDR3 coding DNA: TGTGCCAGTAGTCCGGGACTGGGCGCGGGAGAGCAGTACTTC.

V gene TRBV27 combines with J gene TRBJ2-2, with 7 bases aligning to TRBD2. The germline gives CDR1 MNHEY, CDR2 SMNVEV (reference sequence). The CDR3 is 17 residues long. J gave up 3 bases and V 7 bases, and 14 bases lay outside the gene matches. In nucleotides, the CDR3 is TGTGCCAGCACCTCAATTTTGGCGGGAGATCACACCGGGGAGCTGTTTTTT. Translation: CASTSILAGDHTGELFF.

The rearrangement links TRBV27 to TRBJ2-7; TRBD1 might be the D (6 bases). CDR3 length: 17 amino acids. Deletions cut 6 bases from V and 3 bases from J, with 24 bases between. Germline CDR1 MNHEY, CDR2 SMNVEV (reference sequence). CDR3 DNA sequence: TGTGCCAGCAGCTCAAAACTTAGTGGGGGCGCCTTCTACGAGCAGTACTTC. Protein product: CASSSKLSGGAFYEQYF.